A single sample is the source of the 23 T cell receptor beta chains below, sequenced in a study of blood T cell repertoires in COVID-19. TCRdb keeps only in-frame clones here, not all; method: immunoSEQ multiplex PCR. The top ten clones hold around 1.1% of a sample with about 110,000 clones, about 90% of them seen once. The source material was peripheral blood. The receptors shown here come from a human donor in a cohort sampled during active COVID-19.

The count of this clone is one. The gene calls are TRBV19 and TRBJ2-3; 10 bases map to TRBD2. Germline V CDR1 and CDR2: LNHDA, SQIVND (reference sequence). CDR3 size: 15 residues. V lost 7 bases, J lost 1 base, and 5 bases stayed unmatched. This CDR3 is CASTSSGRGTDTQYF. For the CDR3, the DNA is TGTGCCAGTACCTCTAGCGGGAGAGGCACAGATACGCAGTATTTT.

The V gene is TRBV19, the J gene TRBJ2-6, with TRBD1 matching over 7 bases. V lost 7 bases and J lost 0; bases outside the gene matches: 6. The CDR3 has 16 residues. Germline lookup yields CDR1 LNHDA and CDR2 SQIVND (reference sequence). CDR3 residues: CASTLRQGSGANVLTF. DNA for the CDR3: TGTGCCAGTACGCTGAGACAGGGCTCTGGGGCCAACGTCCTGACTTTC. Based on the CDR3 plus reference TRBV19 and TRBJ2-6, the full variable domain is DGGITQSPKYLFRKEGQNVTLSCEQNLNHDAMYWYRQDPGQGLRLIYYSQIVNDFQKGDIAEGYSVSREKKESFPLTVTSAQKNPTAFYLCASTLRQGSGANVLTFGAGSRLTVL.

The rearrangement uses TRBV5-4 and TRBJ1-1; no clear D. This CDR3 has 13 amino acids. Trimming pared 7 bases from V and 0 bases from J, leaving 10 bases between. The germline gives CDR1 SGHNT, CDR2 YYREEE (reference sequence). DNA of the CDR3: TGTGCCAGCGGGGAGAGGGTGAACACTGAAGCTTTCTTT. Translated, it gives CASGERVNTEAFF. The complete variable domain, with remaining parts taken from reference TRBV5-4 and TRBJ1-1, reads ETGVTQSPTHLIKTRGQQVTLRCSSQSGHNTVSWYQQALGQGPQFIFQYYREEENGRGNFPPRFSGLQFPNYSSELNVNALELDDSALYLCASGERVNTEAFFGQGTRLTVV.

The V gene is TRBV6-5, the J gene TRBJ1-2, with 7 bases that match TRBD1. V dropped 2 bases and J dropped 10; count of bases not matched to a gene: 7. The CDR3 loop spans 13 amino acids. CDR1 and CDR2 from the germline V gene are MNHEY and SVGAGI. CDR3: CASSYGTAAFYTF. CDR3 DNA: TGTGCCAGCAGTTACGGGACAGCCGCTTTCTACACCTTC.

The chain is built from TRBV13 and TRBJ2-7; TRBD1 matches at 12 bases. The CDR3 is 15 amino acids. Looked up from germline, CDR1 is PRHDT and CDR2 is FYEKMQ (reference sequence). V dropped 3 bases and J dropped 7; count of bases not matched to a gene: 7. CDR3 nucleotides: TGTGCCAGCAGCTTCCCCGGGACAGGGGGCGGTGAGCAGTACTTC. Its protein is CASSFPGTGGGEQYF.

The J gene is TRBJ2-1, the V gene TRBV5-4, with D maybe TRBD2 (5 bases). V dropped 0 bases and J dropped 7 bases, with 11 bases sitting between them. Germline V lookup: CDR1 SGHNT, CDR2 YYREEE (reference sequence). This CDR3 is built from 14 residues. CDR3 bases: TGTGCCAGCAGCTTGGTAGGCCCGGGGAATGAGCAGTTCTTC. Encoded protein: CASSLVGPGNEQFF.

This clone was seen only once. The chain couples TRBV9 to TRBJ1-2; 12 nucleotides line up with TRBD1. The V segment lost 0 bases and the J segment 8 bases; nucleotides outside the gene matches: 5. Germline V gives CDR1 SGDLS, CDR2 YYNGEE. CDR3 length: 15 residues. In DNA, the CDR3 is TGTGCCAGCAGCGTAGTTGGGACAGGGGGCAGAGGCTACACCTTC. Amino acids: CASSVVGTGGRGYTF. Supplemented by reference TRBV9 and TRBJ1-2, the full variable domain reads DSGVTQTPKHLITATGQRVTLRCSPRSGDLSVYWYQQSLDQGLQFLIQYYNGEERAKGNILERFSAQQFPDLHSELNLSSLELGDSALYFCASSVVGTGGRGYTFGSGTRLTVV.

The chain uses TRBV6-5 and TRBJ2-7; possibly TRBD1 for D (5 bases). The germline V gene has CDR1 MNHEY and CDR2 SVGAGI. The CDR3 contains 13 residues. Trimming removed 5 bases at V and 2 bases at J, with 10 bases between. CDR3 region: CASSRPGTYEQYF. CDR3 coding DNA: TGTGCCAGCAGTCGTCCAGGGACCTACGAGCAGTACTTC.

The chain recombines TRBV15 with TRBJ2-7; weak D call: TRBD2 (6 bases). With 1 base removed from V and 5 bases from J, the gap between germline ends came to 12 bases. The germline V gene encodes CDR1 LNHNV and CDR2 YYDKDF (reference sequence). This CDR3 contains 14 residues. CDR3 bases: TGTGCCACCAGCAGAGTAGGCCGGGGGAACGAGCAGTACTTC. Translation gives CATSRVGRGNEQYF.

V is TRBV2 and J is TRBJ1-2; weak D call: TRBD1 (6 bases). V was pared by 7 bases and J by 8 bases, with 26 bases between. The CDR3 is 16 amino acids. Germline values: CDR1 SNHLY, CDR2 FYNNEI. This CDR3 reads CASTQAVSGAGGGYTF. The CDR3 DNA sequence: TGTGCCAGCACCCAGGCCGTCTCGGGGGCGGGAGGCGGCTACACCTTC.

J is TRBJ2-7 and V is TRBV28, with a possible D match to TRBD1 (9 bases). V was clipped by 5 bases and J by 5 bases, with 16 bases between them. This CDR3 is built from 14 residues. Per the germline V gene, CDR1 is MDHEN and CDR2 is SYDVKM. The CDR3 sequence: CASSRGGTGNEQYF. The CDR3, as DNA: TGTGCCAGCAGTCGGGGGGGGACAGGGAACGAGCAGTACTTC.

The chain employs TRBV7-9 and TRBJ1-4; 8 bases are a match to TRBD1. The V gene end was trimmed by 4 bases and the J gene end by 7 bases; junction bases not matched to a gene: 5. The germline gives CDR1 SEHNR, CDR2 FQNEAQ (reference sequence). The CDR3 is 14 amino acids. The CDR3 here is CASSWQGAFEKLFF. The DNA of the CDR3 is TGTGCCAGCAGCTGGCAGGGGGCGTTTGAAAAACTGTTTTTT.

This rearrangement joins TRBV4-2 to TRBJ2-1; 13 nucleotides agree with TRBD2. Germline values: CDR1 LGHNA, CDR2 YNFKEQ. Losses at the gene ends were 3 bases for V and 10 bases for J; bases not matched to a gene: 15. CDR3 length: 18 residues. The CDR3 DNA sequence: TGTGCCAGCAGCCACCAAGGGAATGGACTAGCGGGGGCTCGGGAGCAGTTCTTC. Translated, it gives CASSHQGNGLAGAREQFF.

The rearrangement uses TRBV4-2 and TRBJ1-4; 7 bases are a match to TRBD1. This CDR3 has 15 residues. Trimming took 3 bases from V and 4 from J; bases not matched to a gene: 5. Germline CDR1 is LGHNA and CDR2 is YNFKEQ. The CDR3 reads CASSQARQGNEKLFF. The CDR3 nucleotides read TGTGCCAGCAGCCAGGCTCGACAGGGTAATGAAAAACTGTTTTTT.

V is TRBV24-1 and J is TRBJ2-3; the match to TRBD1 covers 12 bases. Germline V gives CDR1 KGHDR, CDR2 SFDVKD. Trimming removed 1 base from V and 6 bases from J; junction bases left unmatched: 4. The CDR3 loop spans 16 amino acids. CDR3 amino acids: CATSDFGTGGGDTQYF. CDR3 nucleotide sequence: TGTGCCACCAGTGATTTTGGGACAGGGGGCGGTGATACGCAGTATTTT.

The chain has TRBV4-1 and TRBJ1-2, with 7 bases lining up with TRBD1. V was clipped by 0 bases and J by 9 bases; unmatched bases: 7. The length of the CDR3 is 14 residues. The germline V gene has CDR1 MGHRA and CDR2 YSYEKL. The CDR3 sequence is CASSQDWSGGSYTF. In DNA, the CDR3 is TGCGCCAGCAGCCAAGATTGGTCAGGGGGTAGCTACACCTTC.

In DNA form, the CDR3 reads TGTGCCAGCTCGCGGGACGGGGCCTACGGAGAGCAGTACTTC. Residues: CASSRDGAYGEQYF. J is TRBJ2-7 and V is TRBV18, with D possibly matching TRBD2 (6 bases). The CDR3 extends over 14 amino acids. Germline assignment: CDR1 KGHSH and CDR2 LQKENI. V shed 6 bases and J shed 7 bases, with 19 bases lying between them.

V is TRBV13 and J is TRBJ2-2; TRBD2 agrees at 14 bases. In germline, CDR1 is PRHDT, CDR2 FYEKMQ (reference sequence). CDR3 length: 16 residues. V trimming: 5 bases; J trimming: 8 bases; junction bases outside the gene matches: 7. In DNA form, the CDR3 reads TGTGCCAGCAGCCCGAGGGGACTAGCGGGAGTTGGGGAGCTGTTTTTT. Amino acids: CASSPRGLAGVGELFF. Based on the CDR3 plus reference TRBV13 and TRBJ2-2, the full variable domain is AAGVIQSPRHLIKEKRETATLKCYPIPRHDTVYWYQQGPGQDPQFLISFYEKMQSDKGSIPDRFSAQQFSDYHSELNMSSLELGDSALYFCASSPRGLAGVGELFFGEGSRLTVL.

The V and J genes are TRBV11-3 and TRBJ1-1; no firm D call. V lost 5 bases and J lost 2, with 6 bases in between. There are 12 residues in the CDR3. Germline V gene data show CDR1 as SGHNT and CDR2 as YENEEA. CDR3 sequence: CASSIINTEAFF. DNA of the CDR3: TGTGCCAGCAGCATCATTAACACTGAAGCTTTCTTT.

The genes are TRBV6-6 and TRBJ2-7; 11 bases fit TRBD2. Germline values: CDR1 MNHNY, CDR2 SVGAGI (reference sequence). This CDR3 comprises 15 residues. Trimming removed 6 bases from V and 3 bases from J; junction bases left unmatched: 7. CDR3: CASRDSGRAVYEQYF. CDR3 DNA sequence: TGTGCCAGCAGGGATAGCGGGAGGGCCGTCTACGAGCAGTACTTC.

The gene calls are TRBV18 and TRBJ2-7; tentative D call: TRBD1 (6 bases). Germline V lookup: CDR1 KGHSH, CDR2 LQKENI. The CDR3 has 15 residues. Trimming cost V 0 bases and J 1 base, with 10 bases left between them. The chain's CDR3 is CASSPPNRASYEQYF. DNA of the CDR3: TGTGCCAGCTCACCACCGAACAGGGCGTCCTACGAGCAGTACTTC.

Here the CDR3 reads CASPPSGSRTTEAFF. DNA of the CDR3: TGTGCCAGCCCCCCTTCGGGCTCGAGGACTACTGAAGCTTTCTTT. This sequence joins TRBV2 and TRBJ1-1; D gene unclear. This CDR3 comprises 15 residues. CDR1 SNHLY and CDR2 FYNNEI come from the germline V gene. Trimming cost V 8 bases and J 5 bases, with 21 bases left between them.

J is TRBJ2-7 and V is TRBV5-4; 11 nucleotides align to TRBD2. The CDR3 is 15 amino acids. Unmatched junction bases numbered 1, after V lost 0 bases and J lost 2 bases. Germline-derived CDR1 and CDR2 are SGHNT and YYREEE (reference sequence). The CDR3, as DNA: TGTGCCAGCAGCTTGGTAGCGGGGGGGCCCTACGAGCAGTACTTC. It codes for CASSLVAGGPYEQYF.